The clone carrying this T cell receptor (beta chain) was picked up many times. This sample is drawn from a study of T-cell memory formation after mild COVID-19. Trimming took off 4 bases at V and 9 bases at J, with 17 bases between the two ends. The CDR3 sequence is 14 residues long. Germline V gene lookup returns CDR1 SGHRS and CDR2 YFSETQ. One entry per CDR3 protein, called by TCRdb with MiXCR from the 5' RACE reads. The table records roughly 370,000 distinct CDR3 sequences, 15% to 20% of them present only once. The chain couples TRBV5-1 to TRBJ2-1, with D uncertain. The receptor comes from a man aged 18-30 years who had mild COVID-19 (a few samples of this study predate the infection). Cell type and time point are not known. The sample was PBMCs or a T cell subset sorted from them (not recorded which). In DNA form, the CDR3 reads TGCGCCAGCAGCCCTACGGCAGGCAACGGTGAGCAGTTCTTC. It encodes CASSPTAGNGEQFF.